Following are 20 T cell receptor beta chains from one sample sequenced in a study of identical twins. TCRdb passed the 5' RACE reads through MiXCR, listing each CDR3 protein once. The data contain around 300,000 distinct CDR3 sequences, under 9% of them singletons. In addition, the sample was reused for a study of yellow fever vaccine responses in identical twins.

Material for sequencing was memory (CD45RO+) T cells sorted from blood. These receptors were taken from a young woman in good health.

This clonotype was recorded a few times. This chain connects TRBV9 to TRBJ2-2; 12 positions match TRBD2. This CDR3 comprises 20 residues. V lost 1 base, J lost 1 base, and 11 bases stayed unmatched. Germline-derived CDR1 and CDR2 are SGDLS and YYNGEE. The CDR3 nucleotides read TGTGCCAGCAGCGTACTCCCCCTAGCGGGAGGGCCTTGGAACACCGGGGAGCTGTTTTTT. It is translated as CASSVLPLAGGPWNTGELFF.

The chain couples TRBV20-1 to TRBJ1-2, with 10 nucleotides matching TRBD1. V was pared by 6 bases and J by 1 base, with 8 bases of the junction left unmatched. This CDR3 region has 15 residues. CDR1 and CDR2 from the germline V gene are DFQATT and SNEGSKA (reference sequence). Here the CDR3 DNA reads TGCAGTGCGGCCGGGACAGGGGTTCTTAACTATGGCTACACCTTC. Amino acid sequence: CSAAGTGVLNYGYTF.

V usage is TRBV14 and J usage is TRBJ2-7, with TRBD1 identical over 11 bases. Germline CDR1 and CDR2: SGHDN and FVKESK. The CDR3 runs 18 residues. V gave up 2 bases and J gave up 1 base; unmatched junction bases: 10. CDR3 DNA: TGTGCCAGCAGCCAATTTGCGGGACAGGGGGACGGGTCCTACGAGCAGTACGTC. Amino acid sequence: CASSQFAGQGDGSYEQYV.

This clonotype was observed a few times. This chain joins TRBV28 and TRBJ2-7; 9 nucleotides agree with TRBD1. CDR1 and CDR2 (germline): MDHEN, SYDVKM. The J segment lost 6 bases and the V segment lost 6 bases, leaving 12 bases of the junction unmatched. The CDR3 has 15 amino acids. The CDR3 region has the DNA TGTGCCAGCAGCCGTGGGACAGGGAGTACGAGCGAGCAGTACGTC. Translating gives CASSRGTGSTSEQYV.

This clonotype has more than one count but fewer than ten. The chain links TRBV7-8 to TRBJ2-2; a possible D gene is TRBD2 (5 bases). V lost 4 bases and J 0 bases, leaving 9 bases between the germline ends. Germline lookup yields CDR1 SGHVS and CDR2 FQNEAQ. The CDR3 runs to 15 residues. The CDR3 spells CASSSAAANTGELFF. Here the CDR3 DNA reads TGTGCCAGCAGCTCAGCGGCCGCGAACACCGGGGAGCTGTTTTTT. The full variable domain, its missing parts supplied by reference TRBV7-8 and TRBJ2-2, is GAGVSQSPRYKVAKRGQDVALRCDPISGHVSLFWYQQALGQGPEFLTYFQNEAQLDKSGLPSDRFFAERPEGSVSTLKIQRTQQEDSAVYLCASSSAAANTGELFFGEGSRLTVL.

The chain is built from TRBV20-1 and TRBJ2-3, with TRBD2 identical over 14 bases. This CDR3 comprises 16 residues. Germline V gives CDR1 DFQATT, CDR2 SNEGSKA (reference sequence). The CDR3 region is CSPGLAGGVGTDTQYF. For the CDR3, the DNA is TGCAGCCCCGGACTAGCGGGGGGAGTCGGCACAGATACGCAGTATTTT.

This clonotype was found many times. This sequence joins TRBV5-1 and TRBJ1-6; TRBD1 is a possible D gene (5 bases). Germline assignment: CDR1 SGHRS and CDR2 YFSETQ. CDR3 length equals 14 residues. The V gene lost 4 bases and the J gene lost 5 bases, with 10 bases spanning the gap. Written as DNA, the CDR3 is TGCGCCAGCAGCGTCAGGGCTGATAATTCACCCCTCCACTTT. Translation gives CASSVRADNSPLHF.

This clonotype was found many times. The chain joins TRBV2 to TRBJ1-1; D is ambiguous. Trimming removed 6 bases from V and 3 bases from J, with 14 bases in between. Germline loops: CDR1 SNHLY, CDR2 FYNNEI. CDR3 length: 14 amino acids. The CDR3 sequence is CASSAMRGYTEAFF. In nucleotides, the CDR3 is TGTGCCAGCAGCGCGATGAGAGGATACACTGAAGCTTTCTTT.

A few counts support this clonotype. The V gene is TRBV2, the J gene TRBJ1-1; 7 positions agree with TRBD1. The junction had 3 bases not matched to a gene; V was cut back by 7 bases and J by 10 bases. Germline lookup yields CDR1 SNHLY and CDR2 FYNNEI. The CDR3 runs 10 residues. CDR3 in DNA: TGTGCCAGCACAGGGGGACCAGCTTTCTTT. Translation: CASTGGPAFF.

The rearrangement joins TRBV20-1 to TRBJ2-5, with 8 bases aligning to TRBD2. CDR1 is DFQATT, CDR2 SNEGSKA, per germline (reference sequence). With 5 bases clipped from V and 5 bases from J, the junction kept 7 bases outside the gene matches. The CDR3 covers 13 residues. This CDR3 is CSALGLDGETQYF. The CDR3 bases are TGCAGTGCTCTGGGACTAGATGGGGAGACCCAGTACTTC.

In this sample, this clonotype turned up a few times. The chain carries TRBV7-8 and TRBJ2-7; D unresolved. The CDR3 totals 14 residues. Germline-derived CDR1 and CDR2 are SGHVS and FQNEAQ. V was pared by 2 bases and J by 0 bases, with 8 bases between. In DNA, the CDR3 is TGTGCCAGCAGCTTAACGAGGAGCTCCTACGAGCAGTACGTC. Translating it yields CASSLTRSSYEQYV.

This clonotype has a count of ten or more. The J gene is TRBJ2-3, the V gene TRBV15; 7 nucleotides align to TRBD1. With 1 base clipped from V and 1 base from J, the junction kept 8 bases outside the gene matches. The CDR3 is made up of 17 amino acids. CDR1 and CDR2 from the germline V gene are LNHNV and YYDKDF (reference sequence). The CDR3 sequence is CATSRARHGQGTDTQYF. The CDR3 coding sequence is TGTGCCACCAGCAGAGCCCGACACGGACAGGGCACAGATACGCAGTATTTT.

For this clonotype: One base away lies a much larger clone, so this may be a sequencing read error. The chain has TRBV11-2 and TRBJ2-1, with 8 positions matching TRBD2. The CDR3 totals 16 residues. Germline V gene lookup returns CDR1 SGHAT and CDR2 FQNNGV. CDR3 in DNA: TGTGCCAGCAGCTTAGCCAGCGGGGGCCTCTACAATGGGCAGTTCTTC. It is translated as CASSLASGGLYNGQFF.

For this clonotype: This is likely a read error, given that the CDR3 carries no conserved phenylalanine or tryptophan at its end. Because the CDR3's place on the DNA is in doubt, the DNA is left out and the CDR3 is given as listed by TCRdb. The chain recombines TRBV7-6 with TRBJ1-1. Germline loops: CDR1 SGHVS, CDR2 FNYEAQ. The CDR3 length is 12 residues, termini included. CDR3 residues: CASSLLKEGEFG.

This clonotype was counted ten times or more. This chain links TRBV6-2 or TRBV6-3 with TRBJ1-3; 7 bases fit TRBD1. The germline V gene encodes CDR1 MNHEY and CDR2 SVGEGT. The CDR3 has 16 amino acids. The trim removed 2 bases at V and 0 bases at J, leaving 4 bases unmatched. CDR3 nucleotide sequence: TGTGCCAGCAGTTACCTTGGGACAGACTCTGGAAACACCATATATTTT. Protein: CASSYLGTDSGNTIYF.

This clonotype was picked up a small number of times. CDR3 sequence (DNA): TGTGCCAGCAGTACTACCGGGACTAGCGGGAGGAGGTCCTACGAGCAGTACTTC. Protein: CASSTTGTSGRRSYEQYF. This rearrangement joins TRBV6-5 to TRBJ2-7, with 15 bases matching TRBD2. The germline V gene encodes CDR1 MNHEY and CDR2 SVGAGI. The CDR3 spans 18 residues. The trim removed 5 bases at V and 1 base at J, leaving 9 bases unmatched.

The CDR3 loop reads CARGPGWSDTQYF. The CDR3 coding sequence is TGTGCCAGGGGCCCTGGGTGGTCAGATACGCAGTATTTT. This rearrangement joins TRBV5-5 to TRBJ2-3; D uncertain. The germline CDR1 and CDR2 sequences are SGHKS and YYEKEE (reference sequence). Trimming removed 8 bases at V and 4 bases at J, with 14 bases between. The CDR3 sequence is 13 residues long.

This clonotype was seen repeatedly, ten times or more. CDR3 nucleotides: TGCGCCAGCAGCTTGCAGGGACTAGCGATGGATGAGCAGTTCTTC. Encoded protein: CASSLQGLAMDEQFF. J is TRBJ2-1 and V is TRBV5-1, with 10 bases that match TRBD2. The CDR3 consists of 15 residues. Germline lookup yields CDR1 SGHRS and CDR2 YFSETQ. V trimming: 1 base; J trimming: 8 bases; junction bases outside the gene matches: 6.

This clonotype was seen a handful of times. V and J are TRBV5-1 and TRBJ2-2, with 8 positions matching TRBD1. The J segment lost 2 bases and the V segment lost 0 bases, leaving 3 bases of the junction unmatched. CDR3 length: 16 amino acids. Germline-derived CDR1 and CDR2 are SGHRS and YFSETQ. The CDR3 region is CASSLAGTGNTGELFF. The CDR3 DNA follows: TGCGCCAGCAGCTTGGCCGGGACAGGCAACACCGGGGAGCTGTTTTTT. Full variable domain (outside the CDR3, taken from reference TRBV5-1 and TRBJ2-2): KAGVTQTPRYLIKTRGQQVTLSCSPISGHRSVSWYQQTPGQGLQFLFEYFSETQRNKGNFPGRFSGRQFSNSRSEMNVSTLELGDSALYLCASSLAGTGNTGELFFGEGSRLTVL.

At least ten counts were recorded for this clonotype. CDR3 DNA sequence: TGCAGTGCTAGGGACAGCCCCTATGGCTACACCTTC. Translation: CSARDSPYGYTF. V is TRBV20-1 and J is TRBJ1-2; the D gene is possibly TRBD1 (6 bases). The CDR3 sequence is 12 residues long. With 3 bases removed from V and 4 bases from J, the gap between germline ends came to 9 bases. Looked up from germline, CDR1 is DFQATT and CDR2 is SNEGSKA (reference sequence).